What follows describes a single T cell receptor beta chain. The antigen remains undetermined. The CDR3 sequence is 16 residues long. The junction had 7 bases not matched to a gene; V was cut back by 0 bases and J by 7 bases. The germline CDR1 and CDR2 sequences are MGHRA and YSYEKL. The sample comes from a study of T cell repertoires in cytomegalovirus infection. Study overall: Researchers turned to recently identified HLA-C-restricted CMV epitopes as well as well-studied HLA-B-restricted ones.

In TCRdb, the reads were re-called with MiXCR into one record per CDR3 protein. This table has 160,000 or so distinct CDR3 sequences, roughly 22% appearing once. Findings of the study overall: Dominating the ex vivo response were HLA-C-restricted CMV-specific TCR beta clonotypes.

The gene calls are TRBV4-1 and TRBJ2-2, with 8 bases aligning to TRBD1. This clonotype originated in a human donor in good health (CMV status not recorded). Some clones in this sample may be carry-over from other donors' samples. Source: CD8+ T cells from cultured PBMCs, taken from culture after CMV antigen stimulation. CDR3 protein: CASSQENRGSFGELFF. Here the CDR3 DNA reads TGCGCCAGCAGCCAAGAAAACAGGGGGAGTTTCGGGGAGCTGTTTTTT.